This is a list of T cell receptor beta chains from one sample in a study of blood T cell repertoires in COVID-19. Libraries were prepared by immunoSEQ multiplex PCR; TCRdb keeps only in-frame clonotypes and omits some of them. The sample holds 97,000 or so clones, more than 85% seen once. Sequencing was done on a sample of peripheral blood. These receptors were collected from a man between 45 and 60 years old with active or convalescent COVID-19. CDR3s leave out the opening cysteine and the closing phenylalanine or tryptophan. Each record gives: V gene, clone size, D gene, J gene, CDR3 protein. The D gene is left open where the match is weak. Expanded clones get a size class; other rows say once, few or many, or leave the size out.

v_call: TRBV5-1
clone_size: -
d_call: TRBD1
j_call: TRBJ1-6
cdr3_aa: ASSLAGTGYSPLH

v_call: TRBV7-2
clone_size: -
d_call: TRBD2
j_call: TRBJ2-3
cdr3_aa: ASSLDLAGGNTDTQY

v_call: TRBV24-1
clone_size: -
d_call: -
j_call: TRBJ2-1
cdr3_aa: ATSDGDTNLYNEQF

v_call: TRBV19
clone_size: -
d_call: -
j_call: TRBJ1-2
cdr3_aa: ASSPPRGSNYGYT

v_call: TRBV15
clone_size: -
d_call: -
j_call: TRBJ1-1
cdr3_aa: ATSRVRVPKTEAF

v_call: TRBV6-6
clone_size: -
d_call: -
j_call: TRBJ1-2
cdr3_aa: ASRDGNGSPYGYT

v_call: TRBV5-1
clone_size: -
d_call: -
j_call: TRBJ2-1
cdr3_aa: ASSWGRGQDGRNEQF

v_call: TRBV7-2
clone_size: -
d_call: -
j_call: TRBJ2-5
cdr3_aa: ASSPRGSQETQY

v_call: TRBV28
clone_size: -
d_call: TRBD1
j_call: TRBJ1-1
cdr3_aa: ASSVTGGTEAF

v_call: TRBV27
clone_size: -
d_call: -
j_call: TRBJ2-5
cdr3_aa: ASSPRLNSRETQY

v_call: TRBV10-1
clone_size: -
d_call: -
j_call: TRBJ2-1
cdr3_aa: ASIRGEQF

v_call: TRBV2
clone_size: -
d_call: TRBD1
j_call: TRBJ2-7
cdr3_aa: ASRMSGTGADEQY

v_call: TRBV2
clone_size: -
d_call: TRBD2
j_call: TRBJ2-5
cdr3_aa: ASSSLSGGRETQY

v_call: TRBV19
clone_size: few
d_call: TRBD1
j_call: TRBJ1-2
cdr3_aa: ASSATDRDYGYT

v_call: TRBV11-2
clone_size: -
d_call: TRBD1
j_call: TRBJ2-1
cdr3_aa: ASSRTGGDLGEQF

v_call: TRBV19
clone_size: -
d_call: -
j_call: TRBJ1-5
cdr3_aa: ASSIAVFSNQPQH

v_call: TRBV21-1
clone_size: -
d_call: -
j_call: TRBJ1-5
cdr3_aa: ASSAQTGPGGNQPQH

v_call: TRBV5-6
clone_size: -
d_call: TRBD2
j_call: TRBJ2-7
cdr3_aa: ASSSNSGAPYEQY

v_call: TRBV5-4
clone_size: -
d_call: TRBD2
j_call: TRBJ2-2
cdr3_aa: ASSLPGLGGTGELF

v_call: TRBV5-6
clone_size: once
d_call: -
j_call: TRBJ2-3
cdr3_aa: ASSLSLATDTQY

v_call: TRBV24-1
clone_size: -
d_call: TRBD2
j_call: TRBJ2-3
cdr3_aa: ATSDLSGGAADTQY

v_call: TRBV4-3
clone_size: -
d_call: TRBD1
j_call: TRBJ1-2
cdr3_aa: ASSQPAPGQGGVGYT